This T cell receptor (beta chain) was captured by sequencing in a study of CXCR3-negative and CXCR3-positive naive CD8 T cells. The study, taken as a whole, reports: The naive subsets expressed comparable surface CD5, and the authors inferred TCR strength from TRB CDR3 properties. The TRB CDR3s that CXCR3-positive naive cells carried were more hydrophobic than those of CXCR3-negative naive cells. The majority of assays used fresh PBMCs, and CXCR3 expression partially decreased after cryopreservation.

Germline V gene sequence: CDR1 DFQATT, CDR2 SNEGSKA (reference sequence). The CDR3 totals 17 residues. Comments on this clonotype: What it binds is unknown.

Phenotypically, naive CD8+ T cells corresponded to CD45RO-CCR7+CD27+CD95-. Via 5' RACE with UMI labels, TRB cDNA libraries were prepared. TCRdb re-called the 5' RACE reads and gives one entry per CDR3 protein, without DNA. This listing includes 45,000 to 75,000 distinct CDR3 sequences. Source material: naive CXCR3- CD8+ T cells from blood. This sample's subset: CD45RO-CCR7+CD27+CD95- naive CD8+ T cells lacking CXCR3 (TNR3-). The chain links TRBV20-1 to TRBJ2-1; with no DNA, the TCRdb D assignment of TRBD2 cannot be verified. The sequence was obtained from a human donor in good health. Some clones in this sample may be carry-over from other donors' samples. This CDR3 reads CSARSSGVLSSYNEQFF.